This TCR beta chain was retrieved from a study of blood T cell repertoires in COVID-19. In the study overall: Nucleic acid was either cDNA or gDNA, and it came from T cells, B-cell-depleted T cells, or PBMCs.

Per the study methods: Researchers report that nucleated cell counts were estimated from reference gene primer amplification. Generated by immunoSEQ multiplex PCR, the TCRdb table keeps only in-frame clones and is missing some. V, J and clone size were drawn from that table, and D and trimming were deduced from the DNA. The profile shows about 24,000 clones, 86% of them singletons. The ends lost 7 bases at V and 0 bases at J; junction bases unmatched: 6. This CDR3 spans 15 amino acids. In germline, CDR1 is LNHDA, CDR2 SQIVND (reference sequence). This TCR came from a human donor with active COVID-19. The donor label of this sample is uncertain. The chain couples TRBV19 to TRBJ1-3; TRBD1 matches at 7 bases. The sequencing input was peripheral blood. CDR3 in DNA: TGTGCCAGTACCGGGACAGTTCGCTCTGGAAACACCATATATTTT. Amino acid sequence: CASTGTVRSGNTIYF. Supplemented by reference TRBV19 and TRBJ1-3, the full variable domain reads DGGITQSPKYLFRKEGQNVTLSCEQNLNHDAMYWYRQDPGQGLRLIYYSQIVNDFQKGDIAEGYSVSREKKESFPLTVTSAQKNPTAFYLCASTGTVRSGNTIYFGEGSWLTVV.